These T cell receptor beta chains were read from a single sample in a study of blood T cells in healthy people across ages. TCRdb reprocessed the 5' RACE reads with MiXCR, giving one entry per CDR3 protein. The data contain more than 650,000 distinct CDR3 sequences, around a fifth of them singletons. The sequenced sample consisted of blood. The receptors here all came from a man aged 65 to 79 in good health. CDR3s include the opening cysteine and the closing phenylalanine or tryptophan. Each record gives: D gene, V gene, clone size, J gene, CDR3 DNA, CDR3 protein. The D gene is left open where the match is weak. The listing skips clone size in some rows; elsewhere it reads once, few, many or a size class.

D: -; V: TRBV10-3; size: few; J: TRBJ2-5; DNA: TGTGCCATCAGTGAAGTGGGGGAGTTGGCCCAGTACTTC; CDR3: CAISEVGELAQYF
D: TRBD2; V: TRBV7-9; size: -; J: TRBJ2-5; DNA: TGTGCCAGCAGCTTAGGGCTAGCGGACAAGAGGACCCAGTACTTC; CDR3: CASSLGLADKRTQYF
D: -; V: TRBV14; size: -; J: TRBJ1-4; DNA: TGTGCCAGCAGCCCGGACCGTTTTAATGAAAAACTGTTTTTT; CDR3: CASSPDRFNEKLFF
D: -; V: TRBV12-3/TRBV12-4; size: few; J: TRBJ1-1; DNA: TGTGCCAGCAGTTTAATATCCGGTGCAGCTAACACTGAAGCTTTCTTT; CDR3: CASSLISGAANTEAFF
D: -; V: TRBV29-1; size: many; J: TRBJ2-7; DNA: TGCAGCGTTGAGTTCCACCCCTACGAGCAGTACTTC; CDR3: CSVEFHPYEQYF
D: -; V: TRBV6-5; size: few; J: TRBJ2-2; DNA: TGTGCCAGCAGTTACTCGATGCGGGCCCCAACGCCCGGGGAGCTGTTTTTT; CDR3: CASSYSMRAPTPGELFF
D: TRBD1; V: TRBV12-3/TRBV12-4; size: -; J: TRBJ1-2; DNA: TGTGCCGGCAGTTCCCGGGACAGTCGTAACTATGGCTACACCTTC; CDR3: CAGSSRDSRNYGYTF
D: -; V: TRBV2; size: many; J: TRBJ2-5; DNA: TGTGCCAGCAAGGAGGCTTGGAAAGAGACCCAGTACTTC; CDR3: CASKEAWKETQYF
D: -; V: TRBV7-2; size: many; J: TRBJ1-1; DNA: TGTGCCAGCAGCCAGGGACGGGTGAACACTGAAGCTTTCTTT; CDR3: CASSQGRVNTEAFF
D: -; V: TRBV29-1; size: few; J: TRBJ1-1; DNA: TGCAGCGTTGGGTCTGACCTTAGGAACACTGAAGCTTTCTTT; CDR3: CSVGSDLRNTEAFF
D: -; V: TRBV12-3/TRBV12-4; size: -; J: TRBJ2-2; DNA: TGTGCCAGCAGTTTTTCGGGTTACCAGGGCCCCGGGGAGCTGTTTTTT; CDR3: CASSFSGYQGPGELFF
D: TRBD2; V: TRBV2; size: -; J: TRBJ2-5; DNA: TGTGCCAGCAGTGGAGAAGCGGGAGTGGTTGAGACCCAGTACTTC; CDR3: CASSGEAGVVETQYF
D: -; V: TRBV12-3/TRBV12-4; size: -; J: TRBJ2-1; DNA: TGTGTCAGCAGGAACAGGGTCGTATACAATGAGCAGTTCTTC; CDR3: CVSRNRVVYNEQFF
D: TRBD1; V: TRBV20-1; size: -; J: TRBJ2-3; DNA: TGCAGTGCAAACAGGGGAGATACGCAGTATTTT; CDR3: CSANRGDTQYF
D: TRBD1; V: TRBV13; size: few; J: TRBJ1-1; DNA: TGTGCCAGCACCCAAGGGGACAGGAGACAAGCTTTCTTT; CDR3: CASTQGDRRQAFF
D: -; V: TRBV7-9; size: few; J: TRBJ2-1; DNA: TGTGCCAGCATCTCTTTGGCGGGCAGGGAAGATGAGCAGTTCTTC; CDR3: CASISLAGREDEQFF
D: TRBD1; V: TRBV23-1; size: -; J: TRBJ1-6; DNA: TGCGCCAGCGGCAGGGGGACTCGGGATTCACCCCTCCACTTT; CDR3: CASGRGTRDSPLHF
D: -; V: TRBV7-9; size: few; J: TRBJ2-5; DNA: TGTGCCAGCAGCTTAGCGGGGGTCGGGACCCAGTACTTC; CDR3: CASSLAGVGTQYF
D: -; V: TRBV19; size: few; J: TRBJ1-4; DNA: TGTGCCAGTAGTATATCTAACAGTCCCGAAAAACTGTTTTTT; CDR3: CASSISNSPEKLFF
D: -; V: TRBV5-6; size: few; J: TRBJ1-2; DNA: TGTGCCAGCAGCGGAACAGGGCTTAACTATGGCTACACCTTC; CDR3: CASSGTGLNYGYTF
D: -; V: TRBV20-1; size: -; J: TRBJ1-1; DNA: TGCAGTGCTACGGACTTACAGATGAACACTGAAGCTTTCTTT; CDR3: CSATDLQMNTEAFF
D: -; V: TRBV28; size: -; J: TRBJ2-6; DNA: TGTGCCAGCAGTTTGGTTTTGGTGGGGGCCAACGTCCTGACTTTC; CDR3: CASSLVLVGANVLTF
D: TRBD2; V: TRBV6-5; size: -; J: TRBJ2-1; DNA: TGTGCCAGCAGTTATCTTCTGGGGAGGGGTTACAATGAGCAGTTCTTC; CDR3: CASSYLLGRGYNEQFF
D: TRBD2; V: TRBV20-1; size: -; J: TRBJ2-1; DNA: TGCAGTGCGCCCCCGAGGACTAGAAATGAGCAGTTCTTC; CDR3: CSAPPRTRNEQFF
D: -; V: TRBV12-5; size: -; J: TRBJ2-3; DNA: TGTGCTAGTGGTTTTCGATTCGCAGATACGCAGTATTTT; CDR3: CASGFRFADTQYF
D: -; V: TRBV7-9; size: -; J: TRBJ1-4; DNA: TGTGCCAGCAGCTTAGGGGCCGTACCGAATGAAAAACTGTTTTTT; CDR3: CASSLGAVPNEKLFF
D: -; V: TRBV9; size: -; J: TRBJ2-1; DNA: TGTGCCAGCAGCGTAGAGAGCGGGTTGAGCTCCTACAATGAGCAGTTCTTC; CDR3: CASSVESGLSSYNEQFF
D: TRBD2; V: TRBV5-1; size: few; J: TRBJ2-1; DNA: TGCGCCAGCAGCCATAGCGGGGGGGCCATAGGTGAGCAGTTCTTC; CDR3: CASSHSGGAIGEQFF
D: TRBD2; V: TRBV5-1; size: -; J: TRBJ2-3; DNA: TGCGCCAGCAGCTTCGCGGGACTAGCTACAGATACGCAGTATTTT; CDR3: CASSFAGLATDTQYF
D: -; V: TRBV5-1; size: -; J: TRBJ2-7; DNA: TGCGCCAGCAGCGATACTGTCGGTGGGGGGGCACGGGAGCAGTACTTC; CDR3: CASSDTVGGGAREQYF
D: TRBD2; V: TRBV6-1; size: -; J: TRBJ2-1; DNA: TGTGCCTGTTCGGGACTAGCGGGGGTTAGCTCCTACAATGAGCAGTTCTTC; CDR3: CACSGLAGVSSYNEQFF
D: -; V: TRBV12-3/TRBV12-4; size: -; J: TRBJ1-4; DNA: TGTGCCAGCAGTTTTCTGGAGGGCGGTAATGAAAAACTGTTTTTT; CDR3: CASSFLEGGNEKLFF
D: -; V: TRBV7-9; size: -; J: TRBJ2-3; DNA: TGTGCCAGCAGCTTAGGTCTGTTAGATACGCAGTATTTT; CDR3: CASSLGLLDTQYF
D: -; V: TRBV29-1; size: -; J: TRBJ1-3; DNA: TGCAGCGCCGGGGAAGAAAACACCATATATTTT; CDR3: CSAGEENTIYF
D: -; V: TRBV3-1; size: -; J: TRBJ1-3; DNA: TGTGCCAGCAGCCAATTTGAGGGGGCTGGAAACACCATATATTTT; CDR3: CASSQFEGAGNTIYF
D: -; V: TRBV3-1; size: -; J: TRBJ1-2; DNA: TGTGCCAGCAGCCAAGAGTGGTCCTATGGCTACACCTTC; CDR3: CASSQEWSYGYTF
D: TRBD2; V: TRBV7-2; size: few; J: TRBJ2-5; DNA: TGTGCCAGCAGCTTTGGACTAGCGGGAGGGCCTAGGGAGACCCAGTACTTC; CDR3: CASSFGLAGGPRETQYF